These T cell receptor beta chains were read from a single sample in a study of T cell responses to AZD1222 COVID-19 vaccine. Clones were read by immunoSEQ multiplex PCR, and TCRdb kept only the in-frame ones, dropping some. The sample lists roughly 270,000 clones, almost 95% seen once, with around 0.58% in the top ten. The sequenced sample was peripheral blood, obtained 28 days after the second AZD1222 dose. These receptors were obtained from an adult who received the AZD1222 COVID-19 vaccine. Both conserved end residues are part of each CDR3. A D gene is named only where the DNA matches it firmly. Rows may omit the clone size; those that give it use once, few, many or a size class.

D: .; V: TRBV27; size: .; J: TRBJ1-2; DNA: TGTGCCAGCAGTTTATCACGCGCAAACTATGGCTACACCTTC; CDR3: CASSLSRANYGYTF
D: .; V: TRBV12-3/TRBV12-4; size: few; J: TRBJ2-2; DNA: TGTGCCACCACCTGGGGCACCGGGGAGCTGTTTTTT; CDR3: CATTWGTGELFF
D: TRBD2; V: TRBV3-1/TRBV3-2; size: once; J: TRBJ2-1; DNA: TGTGCCAGCAGCCAAGGGACTAGCGCGAACAATGAGCAGTTCTTC; CDR3: CASSQGTSANNEQFF
D: TRBD2; V: TRBV27; size: .; J: TRBJ2-1; DNA: TGTGCCAGCAGGGAACTAGCGGGAGAGGCCCGACACAATGAGCAGTTCTTC; CDR3: CASRELAGEARHNEQFF
D: TRBD2; V: TRBV7-2; size: .; J: TRBJ2-2; DNA: TGTGCCAGCAGCTTATTCGGGAGGGCCTCCGGGGAGCTGTTTTTT; CDR3: CASSLFGRASGELFF
D: .; V: TRBV20-1; size: .; J: TRBJ2-3; DNA: TGCAGTGCACCCCGCGCAGATACGCAGTATTTT; CDR3: CSAPRADTQYF
D: .; V: TRBV7-2; size: .; J: TRBJ2-1; DNA: TGTGCCAGCAGCTTAGAGCCAGTCCAGAATGAGCAGTTCTTC; CDR3: CASSLEPVQNEQFF
D: .; V: TRBV18; size: .; J: TRBJ2-1; DNA: TGTGCCAGTTCACCCTTCTCAGAGGGGGACAATGAGCAGTTCTTC; CDR3: CASSPFSEGDNEQFF
D: .; V: TRBV7-9; size: .; J: TRBJ2-7; DNA: TGTGCCAGCAGCTGGGATAGCCGTTTCTACGAGCAGTACTTC; CDR3: CASSWDSRFYEQYF
D: .; V: TRBV28; size: .; J: TRBJ2-3; DNA: TGTGCCAGCAGTTTTAGTCAGGAGCGGACAGATACGCAGTATTTT; CDR3: CASSFSQERTDTQYF
D: .; V: TRBV5-1; size: .; J: TRBJ2-5; DNA: TGCGCCAGCAGCTTGGGATCGTGGAGTTCGCAAGAGACCCAGTACTTC; CDR3: CASSLGSWSSQETQYF
D: .; V: TRBV4-1; size: .; J: TRBJ1-2; DNA: TGCGCCAGCAGCCAACGGCCGGTAGGGACTTATAACTATGGCTACACCTTC; CDR3: CASSQRPVGTYNYGYTF
D: .; V: TRBV6-5; size: .; J: TRBJ1-2; DNA: TGTGCCAGCAGTTACTCAGAAGGAGAGTCCTACGGCTACACCTTC; CDR3: CASSYSEGESYGYTF
D: .; V: TRBV4-3; size: .; J: TRBJ1-6; DNA: TGCGCCAGCAGCCAATCGTCGAGTCGGACCGATTCACCCCTCCACTTT; CDR3: CASSQSSSRTDSPLHF
D: TRBD1; V: TRBV28; size: .; J: TRBJ1-4; DNA: TGTGCCAGCACCCAGGGGGGGGAAAGAGAAAAACTGTTTTTT; CDR3: CASTQGGEREKLFF
D: .; V: TRBV6-5; size: .; J: TRBJ2-7; DNA: TGTGCCAGCAGTAAAACGTTCAAGGGGTACGAGCAGTACTTC; CDR3: CASSKTFKGYEQYF
D: .; V: TRBV7-9; size: .; J: TRBJ2-3; DNA: TGTGCCAGCAGCTTTCTCACAGATACGCAGTATTTT; CDR3: CASSFLTDTQYF
D: .; V: TRBV6-5; size: .; J: TRBJ2-7; DNA: TGTGCCAGCAGTCCGTCGGCCACCTACGAGCAGTACTTC; CDR3: CASSPSATYEQYF
D: .; V: TRBV2; size: .; J: TRBJ1-2; DNA: TGTGCCAGCAGTGTCCGGGACACGGGGGGGTATGGCTACACCTTC; CDR3: CASSVRDTGGYGYTF
D: TRBD1; V: TRBV27; size: .; J: TRBJ2-5; DNA: TGTGCCAGCAGTACCCTCCGGGACAGAAAAGAGACCCAGTACTTC; CDR3: CASSTLRDRKETQYF
D: .; V: TRBV3-1/TRBV3-2; size: once; J: TRBJ1-5; DNA: TGTGCCAGCAGCCAGGGCCGGGGGCCCCAGCATTTT; CDR3: CASSQGRGPQHF
D: .; V: TRBV25-1; size: .; J: TRBJ2-2; DNA: TGTGCCAGCAGCCCGGGGCTTTACACCGGGGAGCTGTTTTTT; CDR3: CASSPGLYTGELFF
D: .; V: TRBV11-2; size: .; J: TRBJ1-1; DNA: TGTGCCAGCAGCATAAGCGCGGGGACAGAAGCTTTCTTT; CDR3: CASSISAGTEAFF
D: TRBD1; V: TRBV2; size: once; J: TRBJ1-2; DNA: TGTGCCAGCAGTGAAGCGCCAGGGGGCCTAGATGGCTACACCTTC; CDR3: CASSEAPGGLDGYTF
D: .; V: TRBV9; size: .; J: TRBJ1-2; DNA: TGTGCCAGCAGCGTAGCCGATCAGGGGAGGAATGGCTACACCTTC; CDR3: CASSVADQGRNGYTF
D: TRBD1; V: TRBV19; size: once; J: TRBJ1-5; DNA: TGTGCCAGTATTCCGACAGGGAGGGATCAGCCCCAGCATTTT; CDR3: CASIPTGRDQPQHF
D: .; V: TRBV11-1; size: .; J: TRBJ2-7; DNA: TGTGCCAGCAGCCTAAGGGGCGACGACCGGTACGAGCAGTACTTC; CDR3: CASSLRGDDRYEQYF
D: .; V: TRBV9; size: .; J: TRBJ1-2; DNA: TGTGCCAGCAGCGTAGACTCAGACATCTATGGCTACACCTTC; CDR3: CASSVDSDIYGYTF
D: TRBD1; V: TRBV30; size: .; J: TRBJ2-3; DNA: TGTGCCTGGTGCCCCATGGACAGGGACTTCACAGATACGCAGTATTTT; CDR3: CAWCPMDRDFTDTQYF